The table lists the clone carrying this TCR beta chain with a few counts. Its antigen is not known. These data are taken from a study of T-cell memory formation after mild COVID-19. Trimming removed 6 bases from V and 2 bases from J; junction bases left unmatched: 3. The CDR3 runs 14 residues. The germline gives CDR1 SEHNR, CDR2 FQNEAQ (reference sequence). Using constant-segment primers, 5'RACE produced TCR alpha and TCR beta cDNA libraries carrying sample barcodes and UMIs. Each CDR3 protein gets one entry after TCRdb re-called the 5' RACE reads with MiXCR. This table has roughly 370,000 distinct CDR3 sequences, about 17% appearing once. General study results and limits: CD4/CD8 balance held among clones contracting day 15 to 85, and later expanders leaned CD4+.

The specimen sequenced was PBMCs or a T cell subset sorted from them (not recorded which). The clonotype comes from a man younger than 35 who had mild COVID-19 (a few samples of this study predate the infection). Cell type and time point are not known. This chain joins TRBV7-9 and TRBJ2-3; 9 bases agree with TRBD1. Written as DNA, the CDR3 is TGTGCCAGCAGACAGGGGGCCTTCACAGATACGCAGTATTTT. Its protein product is CASRQGAFTDTQYF.